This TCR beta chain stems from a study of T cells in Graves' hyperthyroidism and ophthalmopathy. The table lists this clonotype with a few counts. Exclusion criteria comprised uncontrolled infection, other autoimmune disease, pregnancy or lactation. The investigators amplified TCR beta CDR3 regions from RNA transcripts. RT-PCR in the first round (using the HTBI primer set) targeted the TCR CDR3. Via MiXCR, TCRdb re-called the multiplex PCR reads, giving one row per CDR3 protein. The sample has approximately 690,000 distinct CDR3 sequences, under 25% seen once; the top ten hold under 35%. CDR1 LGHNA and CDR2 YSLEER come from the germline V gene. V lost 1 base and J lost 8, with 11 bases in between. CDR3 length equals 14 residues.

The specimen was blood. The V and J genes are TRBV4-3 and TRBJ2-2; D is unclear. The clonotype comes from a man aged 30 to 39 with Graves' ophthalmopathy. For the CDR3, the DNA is TGCGCCAGCAGCCAAGGACATGCTGTGGGGGAGCTGTTTTTT. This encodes CASSQGHAVGELFF.